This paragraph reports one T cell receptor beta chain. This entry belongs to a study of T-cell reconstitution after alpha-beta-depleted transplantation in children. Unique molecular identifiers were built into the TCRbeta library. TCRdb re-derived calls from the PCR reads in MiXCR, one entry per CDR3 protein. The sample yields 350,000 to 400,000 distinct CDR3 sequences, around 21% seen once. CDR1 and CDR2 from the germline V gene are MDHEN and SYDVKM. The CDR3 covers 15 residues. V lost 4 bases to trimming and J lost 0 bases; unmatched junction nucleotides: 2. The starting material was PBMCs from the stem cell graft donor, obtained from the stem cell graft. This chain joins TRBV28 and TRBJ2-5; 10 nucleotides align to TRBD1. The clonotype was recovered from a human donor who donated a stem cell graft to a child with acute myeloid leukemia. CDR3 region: CASSSGQGNQETQYF. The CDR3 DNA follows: TGTGCCAGCAGTTCGGGACAGGGGAACCAAGAGACCCAGTACTTC.